These T cell receptor beta chains were read from a single sample in a study of shared clonotypes between healthy human individuals. Sequencing used immunoSEQ multiplex PCR; TCRdb keeps in-frame clones, though not all of them. The sample lists about 470,000 clones, 79% occurring once. Sequencing input: PBMCs. The receptors were sampled from a woman aged 40 to 49 in good health. Some clones in this sample may be carry-over from other donors' samples. Each CDR3 is given with its conserved first and last residue. The order of the fields is CDR3 length, J gene, D gene, clone size, V gene, CDR3 DNA, CDR3 protein. D genes are given only for firm matches. Not every row has a clone size; where given, it reads once, few, many or a size class.

CDR3 length: 15
J gene: TRBJ1-1
D gene: .
clone size: few
V gene: TRBV7-2
CDR3 DNA: TGTGCCAGCAGCTTGGGGGACCGAAGGAACACTGAAGCTTTCTTT
CDR3 protein: CASSLGDRRNTEAFF

CDR3 length: 15
J gene: TRBJ2-2
D gene: TRBD2
clone size: .
V gene: TRBV27
CDR3 DNA: TGTGCCAGCAAAGGGACTAGCGGGTACTCCTGGGAGCTGTTTTTT
CDR3 protein: CASKGTSGYSWELFF

CDR3 length: 14
J gene: TRBJ1-1
D gene: TRBD1
clone size: .
V gene: TRBV11-2
CDR3 DNA: TGTGCCAGCAGATCGAACAGGGGTGGCACTGAAGCTTTCTTT
CDR3 protein: CASRSNRGGTEAFF

CDR3 length: 13
J gene: TRBJ1-2
D gene: .
clone size: .
V gene: TRBV30
CDR3 DNA: TGTGCCTGGAGTATCCACAGGGCCAATGGCTACACCTTC
CDR3 protein: CAWSIHRANGYTF

CDR3 length: 13
J gene: TRBJ1-1
D gene: .
clone size: few
V gene: TRBV18
CDR3 DNA: TGTGCCAGCTCACCCGGGTGGGGATCTGAAGCTTTCTTT
CDR3 protein: CASSPGWGSEAFF

CDR3 length: 14
J gene: TRBJ2-7
D gene: .
clone size: .
V gene: TRBV9
CDR3 DNA: TGTGCCAGCAGCGGCCAGGAAAGCTCCTACGAGCAGTACTTC
CDR3 protein: CASSGQESSYEQYF

CDR3 length: 16
J gene: TRBJ2-3
D gene: TRBD1
clone size: once
V gene: TRBV5-1
CDR3 DNA: TGCGCCAGCACCGCCGGGACAGCGATTAGCACAGATACGCAGTATTTT
CDR3 protein: CASTAGTAISTDTQYF

CDR3 length: 16
J gene: TRBJ2-1
D gene: TRBD1
clone size: few
V gene: TRBV29-1
CDR3 DNA: TGCAGCGTTGAATTAGGCAGGGGGCTCAATTTTTATGAGCAGTTCTTC
CDR3 protein: CSVELGRGLNFYEQFF

CDR3 length: 16
J gene: TRBJ2-2
D gene: .
clone size: .
V gene: TRBV5-5
CDR3 DNA: TGTGCCAGCAGCTCATTGAACCAGTATGCTAACGGGGAGCTGTTTTTT
CDR3 protein: CASSSLNQYANGELFF

CDR3 length: 16
J gene: TRBJ1-1
D gene: .
clone size: .
V gene: TRBV9
CDR3 DNA: TGTGCCAGCAGCGACCCCGGTGGGGGGGCGTCCACTGAAGCTTTCTTT
CDR3 protein: CASSDPGGGASTEAFF

CDR3 length: 15
J gene: TRBJ2-7
D gene: TRBD2
clone size: .
V gene: TRBV5-8
CDR3 DNA: TGTGCCAGCAGCTTGGTGGCGGGAGGGGAAACCGAGCAGTACTTC
CDR3 protein: CASSLVAGGETEQYF

CDR3 length: 14
J gene: TRBJ1-4
D gene: TRBD1
clone size: many
V gene: TRBV30
CDR3 DNA: TGTGCCTGGGACCCGGGACAGGAGGGTGAAAAACTGTTTTTT
CDR3 protein: CAWDPGQEGEKLFF

CDR3 length: 14
J gene: TRBJ1-1
D gene: .
clone size: .
V gene: TRBV7-9
CDR3 DNA: TGTGCCAGCAGCTTAGCCCAGGGTGGCACTGAAGCTTTCTTT
CDR3 protein: CASSLAQGGTEAFF

CDR3 length: 19
J gene: TRBJ1-5
D gene: TRBD1
clone size: .
V gene: TRBV7-2
CDR3 DNA: TGTGCCAGCAGCCCTCGATGGACAGGAGATATTATTAGCAATCAGCCCCAGCATTTT
CDR3 protein: CASSPRWTGDIISNQPQHF

CDR3 length: 13
J gene: TRBJ2-7
D gene: TRBD1
clone size: .
V gene: TRBV2
CDR3 DNA: TGTGCCAGCACCCGGGACAGGCGGTACGAGCAGTACTTC
CDR3 protein: CASTRDRRYEQYF

CDR3 length: 13
J gene: TRBJ2-3
D gene: .
clone size: .
V gene: TRBV6-6
CDR3 DNA: TGTGCCAGCCTGGGGTTGGGCACAGATACGCAGTATTTT
CDR3 protein: CASLGLGTDTQYF

CDR3 length: 13
J gene: TRBJ1-4
D gene: TRBD1
clone size: .
V gene: TRBV7-9
CDR3 DNA: TGTGCCAGCGAATCAGGGGGAAATGAAAAACTGTTTTTT
CDR3 protein: CASESGGNEKLFF

CDR3 length: 13
J gene: TRBJ1-2
D gene: .
clone size: .
V gene: TRBV30
CDR3 DNA: TGTGCCTGGAGTGTACCACCCAGCTATGGCTACACCTTC
CDR3 protein: CAWSVPPSYGYTF

CDR3 length: 14
J gene: TRBJ2-7
D gene: .
clone size: .
V gene: TRBV15
CDR3 DNA: TGTGCCACCAGGGGCGGACTGACCTCCTACGAGCAGTACTTC
CDR3 protein: CATRGGLTSYEQYF

CDR3 length: 15
J gene: TRBJ2-7
D gene: .
clone size: .
V gene: TRBV4-1
CDR3 DNA: TGCGCCAGCAGCCAAGTCGTGAGGGGGTGGTACGAGCAGTACTTC
CDR3 protein: CASSQVVRGWYEQYF

CDR3 length: 16
J gene: TRBJ2-3
D gene: .
clone size: .
V gene: TRBV11-2
CDR3 DNA: TGTGCCAGCAGCCCCCCTGGCAGGGGCAACACAGATACGCAGTATTTT
CDR3 protein: CASSPPGRGNTDTQYF

CDR3 length: 16
J gene: TRBJ2-1
D gene: .
clone size: .
V gene: TRBV5-4
CDR3 DNA: TGTGCCAGCAGCTTGGCAGGGAGTAATACAGGCAATGAGCAGTTCTTC
CDR3 protein: CASSLAGSNTGNEQFF

CDR3 length: 15
J gene: TRBJ1-1
D gene: .
clone size: once
V gene: TRBV7-8
CDR3 DNA: TGTGCCAGCAGCTCCCCCCGGACGGGGAACACTGAAGCTTTCTTT
CDR3 protein: CASSSPRTGNTEAFF

CDR3 length: 13
J gene: TRBJ2-7
D gene: .
clone size: .
V gene: TRBV29-1
CDR3 DNA: TGCAGCGTTGAAGAGAGGGGGACCTACGAGCAGTACTTC
CDR3 protein: CSVEERGTYEQYF

CDR3 length: 14
J gene: TRBJ2-3
D gene: .
clone size: few
V gene: TRBV6-1
CDR3 DNA: TGTGCCAGCAGTCCTGGACGAGGCACAGATACGCAGTATTTT
CDR3 protein: CASSPGRGTDTQYF

CDR3 length: 14
J gene: TRBJ2-7
D gene: TRBD1
clone size: .
V gene: TRBV6-1
CDR3 DNA: TGTGCCAGCATTCTGGACAGGGGTCCCTACGAGCAGTACTTC
CDR3 protein: CASILDRGPYEQYF

CDR3 length: 14
J gene: TRBJ1-1
D gene: .
clone size: few
V gene: TRBV28
CDR3 DNA: TGTGCCAGCAGTTCGCCTGGTGGAGACCCGGGGGCTTTCTTT
CDR3 protein: CASSSPGGDPGAFF

CDR3 length: 14
J gene: TRBJ1-1
D gene: .
clone size: .
V gene: TRBV19
CDR3 DNA: TGTGCCAGCCTTTCAAGAAGAATGAACACTGAAGCTTTCTTT
CDR3 protein: CASLSRRMNTEAFF

CDR3 length: 12
J gene: TRBJ1-2
D gene: .
clone size: .
V gene: TRBV7-2
CDR3 DNA: TGTGCCAGCAGCTTAGCCACCTATGGCTACACCTTC
CDR3 protein: CASSLATYGYTF

CDR3 length: 13
J gene: TRBJ2-2
D gene: .
clone size: .
V gene: TRBV6-4
CDR3 DNA: TGTGCCAGCAGTGAACCCGGGGCCGGGGAGCTGTTTTTT
CDR3 protein: CASSEPGAGELFF

CDR3 length: 13
J gene: TRBJ1-2
D gene: TRBD1
clone size: few
V gene: TRBV7-3
CDR3 DNA: TGTGCCAGCAGCTCGGGACAGGGAAATGGCTACACCTTC
CDR3 protein: CASSSGQGNGYTF

CDR3 length: 11
J gene: TRBJ2-3
D gene: .
clone size: .
V gene: TRBV6-1
CDR3 DNA: TGTGCCAGCAGTCGTTCAGATACGCAGTATTTT
CDR3 protein: CASSRSDTQYF

CDR3 length: 16
J gene: TRBJ2-3
D gene: TRBD2
clone size: .
V gene: TRBV5-6
CDR3 DNA: TGTGCCAGCAGCTTGGGGGCTAGCGGGGGCACAGATACGCAGTATTTT
CDR3 protein: CASSLGASGGTDTQYF

CDR3 length: 14
J gene: TRBJ2-5
D gene: TRBD2
clone size: .
V gene: TRBV11-1
CDR3 DNA: TGTGCCAGCAGCCCTGCGGGGGATTGGGAGACCCAGTACTTC
CDR3 protein: CASSPAGDWETQYF

CDR3 length: 15
J gene: TRBJ1-5
D gene: TRBD1
clone size: .
V gene: TRBV27
CDR3 DNA: TGTGCCAGCAGCCCCCGGGGAGGGGGCGGTCAGCCCCAGCATTTT
CDR3 protein: CASSPRGGGGQPQHF

CDR3 length: 16
J gene: TRBJ2-1
D gene: TRBD2
clone size: once
V gene: TRBV18
CDR3 DNA: TGTGCCAGCTCACCTGGTTGGACTAGCGGGAACATGGAGCAGTTCTTC
CDR3 protein: CASSPGWTSGNMEQFF

CDR3 length: 17
J gene: TRBJ2-3
D gene: .
clone size: .
V gene: TRBV5-4
CDR3 DNA: TGTGCCAGCAGCCGCAGCGGGGGGACAGGGGCAACAGATACGCAGTATTTT
CDR3 protein: CASSRSGGTGATDTQYF

CDR3 length: 16
J gene: TRBJ2-1
D gene: .
clone size: .
V gene: TRBV7-9
CDR3 DNA: TGTGCCAGCAGCTTCCGGGTTACGGCCTCCTACAATGAGCAGTTCTTC
CDR3 protein: CASSFRVTASYNEQFF

CDR3 length: 11
J gene: TRBJ2-3
D gene: TRBD1
clone size: .
V gene: TRBV29-1
CDR3 DNA: TGCAGCGGTGAACAGGGGGATACGCAGTATTTT
CDR3 protein: CSGEQGDTQYF

CDR3 length: 11
J gene: TRBJ1-1
D gene: .
clone size: .
V gene: TRBV4-3
CDR3 DNA: TGCGCCAGCAAGGGGAACACTGAAGCTTTCTTT
CDR3 protein: CASKGNTEAFF

CDR3 length: 14
J gene: TRBJ1-2
D gene: TRBD1
clone size: .
V gene: TRBV25-1
CDR3 DNA: TGTGCCAGCAGTGCCTTGGACAGGAGCTATGGCTACACCTTC
CDR3 protein: CASSALDRSYGYTF

CDR3 length: 15
J gene: TRBJ1-2
D gene: .
clone size: .
V gene: TRBV28
CDR3 DNA: TGTGCCAGCAGTTTAATTCAGGGTGGCAACTATGGCTACACCTTC
CDR3 protein: CASSLIQGGNYGYTF

CDR3 length: 14
J gene: TRBJ2-1
D gene: TRBD2
clone size: .
V gene: TRBV29-1
CDR3 DNA: TGCAGCGTTGAAGGGCGGGAGGTCTACAATGAGCAGTTCTTC
CDR3 protein: CSVEGREVYNEQFF

CDR3 length: 13
J gene: TRBJ2-7
D gene: .
clone size: .
V gene: TRBV18
CDR3 DNA: TGTGCCAGCTCACCGAACAGAGACTACGAGCAGTACTTC
CDR3 protein: CASSPNRDYEQYF

CDR3 length: 11
J gene: TRBJ2-1
D gene: TRBD1
clone size: .
V gene: TRBV20-1
CDR3 DNA: TGCAGTGCAAGCCGGGACAGGGGGCAGTTCTTC
CDR3 protein: CSASRDRGQFF

CDR3 length: 16
J gene: TRBJ2-3
D gene: .
clone size: .
V gene: TRBV5-1
CDR3 DNA: TGCGCCAGCAGCTTGGATCGGACTTTCGGCACAGATACGCAGTATTTT
CDR3 protein: CASSLDRTFGTDTQYF

CDR3 length: 15
J gene: TRBJ2-5
D gene: .
clone size: .
V gene: TRBV5-6
CDR3 DNA: TGTGCCAGCAGCTTGGAGGGGGGCGGGACGGAGACCCAGTACTTC
CDR3 protein: CASSLEGGGTETQYF

CDR3 length: 17
J gene: TRBJ1-2
D gene: TRBD1
clone size: .
V gene: TRBV9
CDR3 DNA: TGTGCCAGCAGCCACCACAGGGGCCTAGGATCAAACTATGGCTACACCTTC
CDR3 protein: CASSHHRGLGSNYGYTF

CDR3 length: 14
J gene: TRBJ2-7
D gene: .
clone size: .
V gene: TRBV28
CDR3 DNA: TGTGCCAGTCCTCCTAGCCCCTTAACCTACGAGCAGTACTTC
CDR3 protein: CASPPSPLTYEQYF

CDR3 length: 14
J gene: TRBJ2-1
D gene: TRBD2
clone size: .
V gene: TRBV4-1
CDR3 DNA: TGCGCCAGCACACTAGCGGGAGGGTACAATGAGCAGTTCTTC
CDR3 protein: CASTLAGGYNEQFF

CDR3 length: 16
J gene: TRBJ2-7
D gene: TRBD2
clone size: .
V gene: TRBV27
CDR3 DNA: TGTGCCAGCAGAATCGGGGGTACTAGCGGAACCTACGAGCAGTACTTC
CDR3 protein: CASRIGGTSGTYEQYF

CDR3 length: 14
J gene: TRBJ2-1
D gene: .
clone size: .
V gene: TRBV6-5
CDR3 DNA: TGTGCCAGCAGTCCCGGGACCACCTACAATGAGCAGTTCTTC
CDR3 protein: CASSPGTTYNEQFF

CDR3 length: 15
J gene: TRBJ2-5
D gene: .
clone size: .
V gene: TRBV5-1
CDR3 DNA: TGCGCCAGCAGCCAAACCCCGGGGCTCCAAGAGACCCAGTACTTC
CDR3 protein: CASSQTPGLQETQYF

CDR3 length: 12
J gene: TRBJ2-5
D gene: .
clone size: .
V gene: TRBV6-1
CDR3 DNA: TGTGCCAGCATCTTGAGGGGGGAGACCCAGTACTTC
CDR3 protein: CASILRGETQYF

CDR3 length: 11
J gene: TRBJ1-2
D gene: .
clone size: .
V gene: TRBV28
CDR3 DNA: TGTGCCACGTCACTGGGCTATGGCTACACCTTC
CDR3 protein: CATSLGYGYTF

CDR3 length: 13
J gene: TRBJ1-5
D gene: .
clone size: .
V gene: TRBV10-2
CDR3 DNA: TGCGCCAGCAGTTCCACCATCAATCAGCCCCAGCATTTT
CDR3 protein: CASSSTINQPQHF

CDR3 length: 13
J gene: TRBJ1-1
D gene: .
clone size: .
V gene: TRBV27
CDR3 DNA: TGTGCCAGCCTCGACCAGGCGGGAACTGAAGCTTTCTTT
CDR3 protein: CASLDQAGTEAFF

CDR3 length: 19
J gene: TRBJ2-5
D gene: TRBD2
clone size: once
V gene: TRBV7-3
CDR3 DNA: TGTGCCAGCAGCTTACGACATAGCGGGGCGATAAGCCTCCAAGAGACCCAGTACTTC
CDR3 protein: CASSLRHSGAISLQETQYF